Below, 3 T cell receptor beta chains from the same sample are listed, as sequenced in a study of glioma-infiltrating T cells (dated by TCRdb to 2015 to 2016). Sequencing took place on an Illumina MiSeq. TCR alpha and beta CDR3 regions were amplified with the iRepertoire nested amplicon-rescue multiplex PCR (arm-PCR) platform from RNA. The raw public data were reprocessed by TCRdb itself: fastp quality trimming at Q25, MiXCR clonotype calling, in-frame beta chains only. Identical CDR3 proteins give one entry, which carries the most common genes and DNA. The sample has over 100,000 distinct CDR3 sequences on record, less than 30% of them singletons. Clones ranked in the top ten supply 35% of the sample. Sequenced: glioma tissue, nonneoplastic brain tissue, or PBMCs (not recorded which). These receptors originate from a human donor with low-grade glioma or glioblastoma, undergoing nonglioma brain surgery, or in good health (not recorded which).

This clonotype has ten or more counts. This chain joins TRBV27 and TRBJ1-2; 8 bases map to TRBD1. The CDR3 has 14 residues. V trimming: 0 bases; J trimming: 7 bases; junction bases outside the gene matches: 4. CDR1 MNHEY and CDR2 SMNVEV come from the germline V gene (reference sequence). For the CDR3, the DNA is TGTGCCAGCAGTTTATCGGCAGGGGGCTTTGGCTACACCTTC. Encoded protein: CASSLSAGGFGYTF.

In its sample, this clonotype was seen many times. The CDR3 sequence is CASSLFENGPGSYNEQFF. The CDR3, as DNA: TGTGCCAGCAGTTTATTTGAGAACGGGCCAGGGTCCTACAATGAGCAGTTCTTC. The rearrangement uses TRBV27 and TRBJ2-1; TRBD1 is a possible D gene (5 bases). The germline V gene has CDR1 MNHEY and CDR2 SMNVEV (reference sequence). This CDR3 spans 18 amino acids. V was trimmed by 1 base and J by 1 base, leaving 17 bases between them.

This clonotype showed up many times. This chain connects TRBV28 to TRBJ1-5, with D hard to call. The CDR3 length is 13 residues. V dropped 7 bases and J dropped 6 bases, with 13 bases sitting between them. Germline loops: CDR1 MDHEN, CDR2 SYDVKM. The CDR3 protein is CASTGSGSQPQHF. In DNA, the CDR3 is TGTGCCAGCACTGGTAGTGGGAGTCAGCCCCAGCATTTT. The whole variable domain, remainder taken from reference TRBV28 and TRBJ1-5, is DVKVTQSSRYLVKRTGEKVFLECVQDMDHENMFWYRQDPGLGLRLIYFSYDVKMKEKGDIPEGYSVSREKKERFSLILESASTNQTSMYLCASTGSGSQPQHFGDGTRLSIL.